Detailed here is one TCR beta chain. It has no known antigen specificity. Base qualities are missing; no much larger clone stands one base away. TCRbeta CDR3 regions were amplified from genomic DNA using the immunoSEQ Assay, a bias-controlled multiplex PCR. The original methods were these. Nucleated cell counts per sample were estimated from amplification of reference gene primers within the assay. Sequence reads were collapsed and filtered to measure the absolute abundance of every unique TCRbeta CDR3 rearrangement. For each sample, productive Simpson clonality was calculated by taking the square root of Simpson's diversity index across productive rearrangements. TCRdb took over this immuneACCESS table, retaining in-frame rearrangements with V and J assigned. Such tables are incomplete; in checked studies, under half of the missing clones stem from an unresolved V gene, and the remainder is unexplained. That table is the source of V, J and clone size, and D and trimming were worked out from the DNA. This sample holds hundreds of thousands of clones; 82% were observed only once. The ten top clones hold roughly 4.6% of the sample.

Whole blood was collected in K2EDTA tubes by collaborating institutions according to the institutions' own protocols. For TCRbeta analysis, collaborator samples were shipped as frozen whole blood, as isolated PBMCs, or as DNA extracted from either sample type. This sample was included in a study of blood T cell repertoires in COVID-19 (dated by TCRdb to the early 2020s). Concerning the study at large: Collaborator samples came from the United States, Italy and Spain and covered acute and convalescent phases of COVID-19. The material from the prospective study consisted of cDNA or gDNA derived from T cells, B-cell-depleted T cells, or PBMCs. Deeply sampled blood TCRbeta repertoires from subjects exposed to, actively infected with, or recovered from COVID-19 were included in the dataset. The repertoires were released in a freely available public database meant as a resource for research on the immune response to SARS-CoV-2. Samples were obtained from the ongoing ImmuneRACE study (first 160 participants) and from about 1,300 subjects provided by 6 global collaborators. A de-identified subject ID, COVID-19 status, age in years and sex were almost always included in the sample metadata. HLA class I and class II types, where available, came from metadata supplied by the sample provider rather than from assay-based typing.

Overall results and qualifications from the work: How much clinical and demographic metadata was included differed by source and by participant, and the metadata was provided uncurated.

CDR1 SGHVS and CDR2 FQNEAQ were looked up in the germline V gene. The germline V end is reduced by 6 bases and the J end by 2 bases; junction bases left unmatched: 1. The CDR3 measures 13 amino acids from cysteine to phenylalanine. Just CDR3 DNA is preserved here, 39 bases in frame from base 1. The chain couples TRBV7-8 to TRBJ1-5, and 7 junctional nucleotides match TRBD1. What was sequenced was peripheral blood. This receptor was identified in a woman of 80 years or more with active or convalescent COVID-19. The CDR3 reads as follows: CASSGTGNQPQHF. The nucleotide sequence reads as follows: TGTGCCAGCAGTGGGACAGGCAATCAGCCCCAGCATTTT.